Following are 17 T cell receptor beta chains from one sample sequenced in a study of blood T cell repertoires in COVID-19. Generated by immunoSEQ multiplex PCR, the TCRdb table keeps only in-frame clones and is missing some. The sample has 150,000 to 200,000 clones; about nine tenths are singletons. The sequenced material came from peripheral blood. These receptor sequences come from a man aged 55 to 70 with active or convalescent COVID-19.

The chain has TRBV7-2 and TRBJ2-5, with a weak D call TRBD2 (6 bases). The CDR3 contains 14 residues. The V gene lost 4 bases and the J gene lost 2 bases, with 11 bases spanning the gap. Germline V gives CDR1 SGHTA, CDR2 FQGNSA. The CDR3 protein is CASSSREVQETQYF. As DNA, the CDR3 is TGTGCCAGCAGCTCCAGGGAGGTTCAAGAGACCCAGTACTTC.

V usage is TRBV3-1 (or the pseudogene TRBV3-2) and J usage is TRBJ2-7; 13 nucleotides agree with TRBD2. The CDR3 covers 15 residues. Germline V gene lookup returns CDR1 LGHDT and CDR2 YNNKEL (reference sequence). J was trimmed by 2 bases and V by 4 bases; bases with no gene match: 2. CDR3 amino acids: CASSPGLAGTYEQYF. CDR3 nucleotides: TGTGCCAGCAGCCCGGGACTAGCGGGGACCTACGAGCAGTACTTC.

The chain has TRBV19 and TRBJ1-2; no clear D. The CDR3 length is 13 residues. Germline V CDR1 and CDR2: LNHDA, SQIVND (reference sequence). V was shortened by 4 bases and J by 3 bases, with 9 bases between the two germline ends. CDR3 amino acids: CASSTQIYYGYTF. CDR3 nucleotide sequence: TGTGCCAGTAGTACCCAGATTTACTATGGCTACACCTTC.

The chain joins TRBV19 to TRBJ2-3; D uncertain. V was shortened by 3 bases and J by 6 bases, with 13 bases between the two germline ends. This CDR3 has 14 amino acids. Looked up from germline, CDR1 is LNHDA and CDR2 is SQIVND (reference sequence). The CDR3 DNA sequence: TGTGCCAGTAGTATGTCATCTAGTTCTGATACGCAGTATTTT. Translated: CASSMSSSSDTQYF.

The chain employs TRBV6-5 and TRBJ2-1; 8 bases align to TRBD1. The CDR3 consists of 15 residues. CDR1 and CDR2 from the germline V gene are MNHEY and SVGAGI. Losses at the gene ends were 5 bases for V and 8 bases for J; bases not matched to a gene: 11. The CDR3 nucleotides are TGTGCCAGCAGTCAGACGACAGGGGCAGGCTATGAGCAGTTCTTC. This gives the protein CASSQTTGAGYEQFF.

This clone was observed a handful of times. The DNA of the CDR3 is TGTGCCACCAGCAATGGCAATCAGCCCCAGCATTTT. This sequence encodes CATSNGNQPQHF. V and J are TRBV24-1 and TRBJ1-5; D is ambiguous. This CDR3 is built from 12 residues. V dropped 7 bases and J dropped 2 bases, with 5 bases sitting between them. CDR1 and CDR2 from the germline V gene are KGHDR and SFDVKD.

The chain is built from TRBV12-3 or TRBV12-4 and TRBJ1-1; D gene unclear. Trimming left V 6 bases short and J 3 bases short, with 11 bases between. The CDR3 contains 13 residues. In DNA form, the CDR3 reads TGTGCCAGCAGCCCGACTCTTGACACTGAAGCTTTCTTT. It yields the protein CASSPTLDTEAFF.

The chain joins TRBV5-5 to TRBJ2-6; 12 bases line up with TRBD1. Germline CDR1 reads SGHKS; CDR2 reads YYEKEE (reference sequence). CDR3 size: 18 residues. The V and J ends lost 1 base and 3 bases, in that order; junction bases with no gene match: 5. The CDR3 protein is CASSLRGQGAFGANVLTF. The CDR3 nucleotides are TGTGCCAGCAGCTTGAGGGGACAGGGGGCCTTTGGGGCCAACGTCCTGACTTTC.

The chain recombines TRBV18 with TRBJ2-5, with D tentatively TRBD1 (6 bases). Germline loops: CDR1 KGHSH, CDR2 LQKENI. V shed 4 bases and J shed 4 bases, with 16 bases lying between them. This CDR3 spans 15 amino acids. The CDR3 DNA reads TGTGCCAGCTCACTACAAGACAGGTCTGGAGAGACCCAGTACTTC. It translates to CASSLQDRSGETQYF.

CDR3 DNA sequence: TGTGCCAGTAGTCGGGGCAGGGAGGACTATGGCTACACCTTC. It yields the protein CASSRGREDYGYTF. V usage is TRBV19 and J usage is TRBJ1-2, with a tentative D call TRBD1 (5 bases). This CDR3 has 14 amino acids. V was trimmed by 5 bases and J by 3 bases, leaving 13 bases between them. Per the germline V gene, CDR1 is LNHDA and CDR2 is SQIVND (reference sequence).

The chain has TRBV27 and TRBJ2-7; TRBD1 is a possible D gene (6 bases). CDR1 and CDR2 (germline): MNHEY, SMNVEV (reference sequence). V lost 3 bases and J 0 bases, leaving 9 bases between the germline ends. The CDR3 covers 14 residues. CDR3 loop: CASSLDRNSYEQYF. In DNA form, the CDR3 reads TGTGCCAGCAGTTTGGACAGAAACTCCTACGAGCAGTACTTC.

This rearrangement joins TRBV25-1 to TRBJ2-5; D gene uncertain. This CDR3 comprises 15 residues. Between the trimmed V and J ends, which lost 0 bases and 5 bases, there was a span of 13 bases. Germline V gene data show CDR1 as MGHDK and CDR2 as SYGVNS. CDR3 region: CASSEYRSFAETQYF. CDR3 nucleotides: TGTGCCAGCAGTGAATATCGGAGTTTCGCGGAGACCCAGTACTTC.

CDR3 sequence reads: CASSESTGGSDNEKLFF. CDR3 coding DNA: TGCGCCAGCAGTGAGTCGACAGGGGGCAGTGATAATGAAAAACTGTTTTTT. The rearrangement joins TRBV10-2 to TRBJ1-4, with 10 nucleotides matching TRBD1. The CDR3 contains 17 residues. The V and J ends lost 0 bases and 4 bases, in that order; junction bases with no gene match: 5. The germline gives CDR1 WSHSY, CDR2 SAAADI.

The chain combines TRBV27 with TRBJ1-5, with a possible D match to TRBD1 (6 bases). This CDR3 comprises 14 residues. Per the germline V gene, CDR1 is MNHEY and CDR2 is SMNVEV (reference sequence). V dropped 5 bases and J dropped 3 bases, with 11 bases sitting between them. As DNA, the CDR3 is TGTGCCAGCAGTCCCCGACAGGTCAATCAGCCCCAGCATTTT. Translating gives CASSPRQVNQPQHF.

CDR3 residues: CSVEAPDRAGGYTF. In DNA form, the CDR3 reads TGCAGCGTTGAAGCCCCGGACAGGGCCGGGGGCTACACCTTC. The rearrangement joins TRBV29-1 to TRBJ1-2; 8 bases fit TRBD1. Germline V lookup: CDR1 SQVTM, CDR2 ANQGSEA. There are 14 residues in the CDR3. V was pared by 1 base and J by 8 bases, with 9 bases of the junction left unmatched. Complete variable domain (other parts from reference TRBV29-1 and TRBJ1-2): SAVISQKPSRDICQRGTSLTIQCQVDSQVTMMFWYRQQPGQSLTLIATANQGSEATYESGFVIDKFPISRPNLTFSTLTVSNMSPEDSSIYLCSVEAPDRAGGYTFGSGTRLTVV.

This clone occurred once. The chain combines TRBV18 with TRBJ2-7; 7 bases are shared with TRBD1. The V segment lost 3 bases and the J segment 5 bases; nucleotides outside the gene matches: 13. This CDR3 comprises 16 residues. The germline gives CDR1 KGHSH, CDR2 LQKENI. The CDR3 is CASSPRQGLSNNEQYF. The CDR3 region has the DNA TGTGCCAGCTCACCTCGACAGGGCCTAAGTAATAACGAGCAGTACTTC.

In DNA form, the CDR3 reads TGTGCCAGCCGACCGGACAGGACGAATGGCTACACCTTC. Translating gives CASRPDRTNGYTF. J is TRBJ1-2 and V is TRBV25-1, with 7 bases aligning to TRBD1. J lost 6 bases, V lost 8 bases, and 9 bases had no gene match. Germline lookup yields CDR1 MGHDK and CDR2 SYGVNS. This CDR3 comprises 13 residues.